These T cell receptor beta chains were read from a single sample in a study of T cells in Graves' hyperthyroidism and ophthalmopathy. From the multiplex PCR reads, TCRdb called clonotypes with MiXCR, one entry per CDR3 protein. The sample has roughly 400,000 distinct CDR3 sequences; about 25% are singletons. The source material was blood. These receptors were collected from a man aged 45-60 years with Graves' hyperthyroidism. Both conserved end residues are part of each CDR3. The D gene is left open where the match is weak. Size tells how often a clone was seen (once, few, many) or the class of an expanded clone, and some rows leave it out.

TRBV7-9	-	TRBD2	TRBJ2-7	CASSLGTSGNNEQYF	TGTGCCAGCAGCTTAGGGACTAGCGGGAACAATGAGCAGTACTTC
TRBV11-3	few	TRBD2	TRBJ2-3	CASTQREGPTDTQYF	TGTGCCAGCACCCAGCGGGAGGGCCCCACAGATACGCAGTATTTT
TRBV5-1	few	TRBD2	TRBJ2-1	CASRGAGGPDEQFF	TGCGCCAGCAGGGGAGCGGGAGGGCCCGATGAGCAGTTCTTC
TRBV3-1	many	-	TRBJ1-2	CASSQDLDSYSGYTF	TGTGCCAGCAGCCAAGATCTGGACAGCTATTCTGGCTACACCTTC
TRBV12-3/TRBV12-4	-	TRBD2	TRBJ2-1	CASSSSWGGSYNEQFF	TGTGCCAGCAGCTCCTCGTGGGGGGGCTCCTACAATGAGCAGTTCTTC
TRBV11-2	-	TRBD1	TRBJ2-3	CASSSLDRGAPDTQYF	TGTGCCAGCAGCTCCTTAGACAGGGGAGCTCCAGATACGCAGTATTTT
TRBV6-2/TRBV6-3	few	-	TRBJ1-5	CASSYPDQPQHF	TGTGCCAGCAGTTACCCCGATCAGCCCCAGCATTTT
TRBV2	-	TRBD1	TRBJ1-4	CASSRQGRNEKLFF	TGTGCCAGCAGCCGACAGGGAAGGAATGAAAAACTGTTTTTT
TRBV20-1	few	-	TRBJ2-3	CSARNPLATDTQYF	TGCAGTGCTAGAAACCCCCTCGCTACAGATACGCAGTATTTT
TRBV6-1	-	-	TRBJ1-3	CASTNGPLSGNTIYF	TGTGCCAGCACAAACGGACCGCTCTCTGGAAACACCATATATTTT
TRBV25-1	-	-	TRBJ2-3	CASSQALGDTQYF	TGTGCCAGCAGTCAGGCTCTGGGTGATACGCAGTATTTT
TRBV28	many	-	TRBJ1-1	CASSLKGYTEAFF	TGTGCCAGCAGTTTGAAGGGTTACACTGAAGCTTTCTTT
TRBV29-1	-	-	TRBJ1-2	CSVTGDYGYTF	TGCAGCGTTACCGGGGACTATGGCTACACCTTC
TRBV7-9	-	-	TRBJ1-2	CASSLRGSGEGENYGYTF	TGTGCCAGCAGCTTACGGGGGTCTGGTGAAGGGGAAAACTATGGCTACACCTTC
TRBV7-9	many	-	TRBJ2-5	CASSLGGGLTGGQYF	TGTGCCAGCAGCTTAGGAGGGGGACTTACGGGGGGCCAGTACTTC
TRBV6-6	-	TRBD1	TRBJ1-6	CASSYGQGAYNSPLHF	TGTGCCAGCAGTTACGGGCAGGGGGCCTATAATTCACCCCTCCACTTT
TRBV2	few	-	TRBJ1-1	CASSVTGPNTEAFF	TGTGCCAGCAGTGTCACAGGACCGAACACTGAAGCTTTCTTT
TRBV20-1	many	TRBD1	TRBJ1-1	CSASQGGFGEAFF	TGCAGTGCTAGTCAGGGGGGGTTCGGCGAAGCTTTCTTT
TRBV7-2	few	-	TRBJ1-2	CASSLEMGNYGYTF	TGTGCCAGCAGCTTAGAGATGGGGAACTATGGCTACACCTTC
TRBV2	-	-	TRBJ2-4	CASSEAPGAHIQYF	TGTGCCAGCAGTGAAGCCCCGGGAGCCCACATTCAGTACTTC
TRBV12-3/TRBV12-4	-	TRBD2	TRBJ2-5	CASSFPSGSRETQYF	TGTGCCAGCAGTTTCCCCAGCGGGAGCCGAGAGACCCAGTACTTC
TRBV7-6	-	-	TRBJ2-1	CASSLGHPNEQFF	TGTGCCAGCAGCTTAGGGCACCCCAATGAGCAGTTCTTC
TRBV5-1	few	-	TRBJ2-7	CASSLLERASYEQYF	TGCGCCAGCAGCTTGTTGGAGCGGGCCTCCTACGAGCAGTACTTC
TRBV12-3/TRBV12-4	-	-	TRBJ1-5	CASSLSALVSNQHQHF	TGTGCCAGCAGTTTATCGGCACTAGTTAGCAATCAGCACCAGCATTTT
TRBV9	few	-	TRBJ2-1	CASSQRLHSYNEQFF	TGTGCCAGCAGCCAACGCCTCCACTCCTACAATGAGCAGTTCTTC
TRBV12-3/TRBV12-4	-	-	TRBJ2-7	CASSLLAGYEQYF	TGTGCCAGCAGTTTATTGGCTGGCTACGAGCAGTACTTC
TRBV4-1	few	-	TRBJ2-3	CASSQGQSPSTDTQYF	TGCGCCAGCAGCCAAGGGCAGTCACCTAGCACAGATACGCAGTATTTT